This section outlines one T cell receptor beta chain sequence together with its context. Only a few counts were recorded for this clone. Its antigen target is currently unknown. One base away there is no much larger clone; base qualities are not given. V is shortened by 4 bases, J by 3 bases, and the region joining them spans 16 bases. CDR1 and CDR2 are drawn from the germline V gene (reference sequence): SSHAT, FNYEAQ. The CDR3 goes from the cysteine to the phenylalanine over 17 residues. Only CDR3 DNA is held: 51 bases, read in frame from base 1. The sample originates from a study of cytomegalovirus exposure and HLA in healthy donors (dated by TCRdb to 2016 to 2017). Background on the whole study: According to an earlier analysis of a few hundred of the donors, 150 million to 200 million T cells yielded roughly 100 million unique TCR beta sequences and about 300 Gb of sequence data. About 320 gigabases of sequencing data and roughly 90 million unique TCR sequences were included in an early release covering roughly 600 HLA-typed donors. Donor age, sex, ethnicity and CMV serostatus were compiled together with the repertoire data. High-throughput TCR immunosequencing, statistical association of individual TCRs with disease status, and machine learning were combined to predict cytomegalovirus infection status. In a later genetic analysis, genome-wide SNP genotypes for about 55% of the roughly 700 donors were used, and that subset was treated as a discovery cohort. A later analysis re-examined previously published TCR beta repertoires from more than 550 donors and added high-resolution HLA genotyping to investigate patterns of TCR occurrence. In addition to the first cohort of 666 subjects, a separate validation cohort of about 120 different subjects was used. A few DR-DQ haplotypes were treated as single units for association and clustering because of strong linkage in the cohort. Every repertoire in the discovery cohort had been generated on one and the same sequencing platform. To decide whether each TCR beta V gene segment behaved as functional or pseudogenic, an earlier analysis of approximately 620 of the donors relied on high-throughput TCR beta sequencing. The number of typed donors differed by locus: about 620-640 for A, B, C, DRB1 and DQB1; approximately 520 for DQA1; fewer than 610 for DPA1; and 450 to 480 for DPB1. The genetic ancestry cluster associated with self-reported Caucasian donors included 65% to 90% of the 398 genotyped donors. HLA typing included class I and class II loci at four-digit resolution. The study aimed to test whether signatures of past pathogen exposure could be identified by cataloging public T cell receptors. The study profiled the T cell repertoires of about 640 subjects by immunosequencing and related them to cytomegalovirus serostatus. The later analysis used no new phenotypic data to find candidate immune exposures, relying instead on TCR beta sequences and their occurrence across donors. Among about 400 genotyped donors of the cohort, an average of approximately 240,000 unique TCR beta nucleotide sequences was sequenced per donor, of which approximately 19% were non-productive. The study at large found these results: Specific HLA alleles were associated with roughly 16,000 TCR beta sequences at a false discovery rate of 0.05 in a later analysis. Roughly uniform sequencing depth across donors was assumed in presence/absence analyses, although this assumption may not hold. The study listed 164 TCR beta chains as associated with cytomegalovirus. A later genetic analysis reported fewer N-insertions in productive TCRs among donors in an Asian-associated ancestry cluster than the roughly 690-donor mean. A later analysis reported that several top co-occurrence clusters appeared linked to parvovirus B19, influenza, CMV and Epstein-Barr virus. According to the authors, the approach could potentially be generalized to other disease states and immunological phenotypes. Most CMV-associated TCR beta chains appeared to be HLA-restricted in a later analysis, and the HLA associations seemed to be driven largely by CMV exposure. The only immune exposure information available for the cohort was CMV serostatus. A later genetic analysis associated a missense DCLRE1C variant with V-gene and J-gene trimming of TCR beta chains, and an independent cohort replicated the association. Linkage disequilibrium might explain the correlated functional status among segregating V segments, but an unknown experimental factor could not be excluded. Because some donors lacked HLA typing at each locus, the association tests relied only on the typed subset. A further reported finding was that TCR beta sequences accurately predicted the HLA-A and HLA-B alleles for most subjects in the first cohort. Some IMGT-functional V segments, including TRBV6-2 and TRBV6-3, could not be told apart with the 87-base-pair reads, so those segments were excluded. In a later analysis, HLA-associated TCR beta chains were found to be more clonally expanded and to have lower generation probabilities than equally common non-associated chains. Most TCR sequences were observed very rarely across donors, whereas some public TCRs were present in many individuals. In vitro tests confirmed that a few of the cytomegalovirus-associated TCR beta chains recognize cytomegalovirus antigens. An earlier analysis of roughly 570 of the donors showed that most TCR beta V segments appeared in productive rearrangements either about 87% or about 30% of the time, which broadly matched IMGT annotations. In both the original and validation cohorts, the classifier was reported to diagnose cytomegalovirus status with high specificity and sensitivity. In a later analysis, TCR association rates were found to vary across HLA loci, with the most associated TCRs seen for DRB1 alleles and the fewest for HLA-C alleles. When HLA alleles, especially DR and DQ, strongly co-occurred, TCR associations were difficult to assign to individual alleles. A group of highly shared sequence variants was considered likely to be a technical artifact of the sequencing pipeline. Seventeen rarely observed V segments, including chromosome 9 orphons, were excluded from the earlier analysis of a few hundred of the donors because counts were too low. This cohort had only TCR beta chains sequenced, and the lack of alpha or paired-chain data limited which features could be detected.

The cohort comprised 710 or so healthy bone marrow donors. At the time of sampling, every cohort member was nominally healthy, though immune exposures that went unrecorded were likely present. The donor tested CMV seropositive and was one of the 289 seropositive cohort members. A peripheral blood sample was collected from each donor, and TCR beta sequencing was performed on peripheral blood mononuclear cells. The Qiagen DNeasy Blood Extraction Kit was used to extract genomic DNA from the blood cell samples. Library preparation used the immunoSEQ multiplex PCR assay. The multiplex PCR relied on a mix of 60 forward primers for TCR Vbeta segments and 13 reverse primers for TCR Jbeta segments. The CDR3 region of rearranged TCR beta genes was amplified from genomic DNA by a multiplex PCR assay. The amplified TCR beta libraries were sequenced on the Illumina HiSeq System as 87-base-pair reads. The authors processed their data as follows. A later analysis tallied tens of millions of unique TCR beta chains across the approximately 670 repertoires, and about 10 million of those chains were shared by two or more donors. To remove PCR and sequencing errors, raw reads were error-corrected and collapsed into unique sequences using a nearest-neighbor algorithm that merged closely related sequences. To assign V, D and J gene segments, CDR3 sequences were aligned to IMGT reference sequences. Each retained sequence needed at least a six-nucleotide match to both a V gene segment and a J gene segment. Rearrangements were classified as productive when the CDR3 lacked stop codons and remained in frame with V and J, and all other rearrangements were classified as non-productive. CDR3 was defined by IMGT convention, running from the second conserved V-encoded cysteine to the conserved J-encoded phenylalanine. Sequences without an unambiguous match to a single V gene segment were excluded from the earlier analysis of about 630 of the donors. In an earlier analysis of a few hundred of the donors, a V segment was called functional when productive rearrangements were above 56.7%, and segregating when the standard deviation between donors exceeded 5%. A statistical classification framework was developed to diagnose cytomegalovirus status using the catalog of TCR beta chain sequences. A later analysis assigned V and J genes by comparing TCR nucleotide sequences with IMGT/GENE-DB human TR gene sequences. A later analysis assigned CDR3 sequences and most-parsimonious VDJ recombination scenarios with the TCRdist pipeline. In a later analysis, each TCR beta chain was defined by its CDR3 amino acid sequence together with its V-gene family, and reads lacking a unique V-gene family were excluded. As a way to deal with suspected cross-contamination and a sequencing artifact, a later analysis dropped approximately 570 nucleotide sequences that were highly shared and had low generation probability. A later analysis calculated a clonal expansion index for each public chain from normalized within-repertoire ranks of inferred template counts. In a later analysis, generation probabilities were computed using a VDJ recombination model fitted to out-of-frame rearrangements, and the results were checked against IGoR. A later analysis scored TCR-TCR, TCR-HLA and TCR-CMV co-occurrence with hypergeometric tests, applying a repertoire-size bias correction to TCR pairs. False discovery rates were estimated in a later analysis by permuting HLA or CMV assignments 20 times. In a later analysis, co-occurring TCRs were grouped with DBSCAN, and TCRdist sequence similarity was added when clustering was performed within HLA-allele-positive subsets. Co-occurrence clustering excluded repertoires with fewer than 30,000 or more than 120,000 public chains, plus five with anomalous nucleotide sharing. TCRdb stores this immuneACCESS table with in-frame sequences only. Part of the clones is absent; in the studies checked, under half of the shortfall reflects unresolved V genes, and no reason is known for the rest. V, J and clone size were drawn from that table, and D and trimming were deduced from the DNA. This sample has 150,000 to 200,000 clones in its table, and 60% to 80% of those were observed once. Around 15% of the sample rests with the top ten.

The TCR was taken from a man aged 45-60 years in good health and CMV-seropositive. The sample was PBMCs. The chain is made from TRBV7-7 and TRBJ1-6; TRBD1 could be the D gene, as 6 bases match. The DNA sequence is as follows: TGTGCCAGCAGCTCCTTTGCGGGGGGGCACTATAATTCACCCCTCCACTTT. It codes for CASSSFAGGHYNSPLHF.